This paragraph reports one T cell receptor (beta chain). Its antigen is as yet unknown. This specimen comes from a study of naive and memory T cell subsets. Both TRBC1 and TRBC2 were covered by a beta constant-region primer of two equimolar oligonucleotides. The ligated cDNA underwent four PCR rounds using SP2 and nested alpha and beta constant-region primers. TCRdb passed the UMI-ligation and nested PCR reads through MiXCR, listing each CDR3 protein once. The table shows roughly 150,000 distinct CDR3 sequences, with over 20% occurring only once. The study's findings and limits: Especially in CD8 cells, naive repertoires contained a few larger clonotypes, possibly CD45RA-re-expressing memory cells.

The TCR sequence derives from a human donor in good health. The sequencing input was naive CD4+ T cells from blood.

The CDR3 nucleotides are TGTGCCAGCAGTTTCCATGAAGGGACGGTGGCCTACAATGAGCAGTTCTTC. Its translation: CASSFHEGTVAYNEQFF. The chain carries TRBV12-3 or TRBV12-4 and TRBJ2-1; D tentatively reads TRBD1 or TRBD2 (5 bases each). This CDR3 has 17 residues. V shed 3 bases and J shed 2 bases, with 17 bases lying between them.